Following are 20 T cell receptor beta chains from one sample sequenced in a study of blood T cell repertoires in COVID-19. The assay was immunoSEQ multiplex PCR, and TCRdb's table has in-frame clones only and misses some. The sample carries around 140,000 clones, almost 90% recorded once. The sequenced sample consisted of peripheral blood. All receptors come from a woman aged 55-69 years with acute or convalescent COVID-19.

The chain is built from TRBV18 and TRBJ1-1, with D perhaps matching TRBD1 (5 bases). CDR3 length equals 13 residues. Germline V gives CDR1 KGHSH, CDR2 LQKENI. Trimming shortened V by 3 bases and J by 1 base, and 6 bases separated the two germline ends. The CDR3 sequence is CASSPQGNTEAFF. The CDR3 nucleotides read TGTGCCAGCTCACCTCAGGGGAACACTGAAGCTTTCTTT.

This chain joins TRBV7-2 and TRBJ1-5, with D hard to call. The CDR3 runs to 13 residues. The V end was cut by 5 bases, the J end by 9 bases, with 14 bases between. The germline CDR1 and CDR2 sequences are SGHTA and FQGNSA. Here the CDR3 DNA reads TGTGCCAGCAGCCCCGACCTAGCTTTGCCCCAGCATTTT. It translates to CASSPDLALPQHF.

The chain links TRBV29-1 to TRBJ2-1; 9 bases fit TRBD1. The CDR3 is 15 residues long. Per germline, CDR1 SQVTM and CDR2 ANQGSEA. Trimming took 7 bases from V and 2 from J; bases not matched to a gene: 9. The CDR3 DNA sequence: TGCAGCGGGGGGTCGGGACAGGGTACCTACAATGAGCAGTTCTTC. It is translated as CSGGSGQGTYNEQFF.

V and J are TRBV7-9 and TRBJ1-2; 8 nucleotides align to TRBD1. The trim removed 5 bases at V and 2 bases at J, leaving 7 bases unmatched. The CDR3 loop spans 15 amino acids. Germline V gene lookup returns CDR1 SEHNR and CDR2 FQNEAQ (reference sequence). The CDR3 spells CASSPGTGGNYGYTF. Here the CDR3 DNA reads TGTGCCAGCAGCCCCGGGACAGGTGGAAACTATGGCTACACCTTC. Supplemented by reference TRBV7-9 and TRBJ1-2, the full variable domain reads DTGVSQNPRHKITKRGQNVTFRCDPISEHNRLYWYRQTLGQGPEFLTYFQNEAQLEKSRLLSDRFSAERPKGSFSTLEIQRTEQGDSAMYLCASSPGTGGNYGYTFGSGTRLTVV.

CDR3 loop: CASSTPGTEYYGYTF. The CDR3 DNA sequence: TGTGCCAGCAGCACCCCCGGGACAGAATACTATGGCTACACCTTC. The chain employs TRBV21-1 and TRBJ1-2; the table's D call, TRBD1, has no DNA check behind it. TRBV21-1 has pseudogene status. CDR3 length: 15 residues.

The chain joins TRBV12-3 or TRBV12-4 to TRBJ1-6, with D maybe TRBD1 (5 bases). CDR3 length: 13 residues. Trimming took 5 bases from V and 12 from J, leaving 14 bases between them. The CDR3 DNA follows: TGTGCCAGCAGTACTCGTGACAGACAACCCCTCCACTTT. Translated, it gives CASSTRDRQPLHF.

The count of this clone is one. This chain uses TRBV6-5 with TRBJ1-1, with D possibly TRBD1 on 6 matching bases. The V end lost 10 bases, the J end lost 2 bases, and 20 bases lay between the germline ends. Germline V gene lookup returns CDR1 MNHEY and CDR2 SVGAGI. The length of the CDR3 is 15 residues. The CDR3 bases are TGTGCCACCACCCTCCTAGGACAGCCAAACACTGAAGCTTTCTTT. As protein: CATTLLGQPNTEAFF.

J is TRBJ2-3 and V is TRBV7-9; D unclear. The germline gives CDR1 SEHNR, CDR2 FQNEAQ (reference sequence). Trimming left V 0 bases short and J 11 bases short, with 15 bases between. The CDR3 sequence is 14 residues long. CDR3 in amino acids: CASSLASQMARQYF. In DNA form, the CDR3 reads TGTGCCAGCAGCTTAGCGAGTCAAATGGCTAGGCAGTATTTT.

V usage is TRBV10-3 and J usage is TRBJ2-1, with TRBD2 matching over 10 bases. With 6 bases clipped from V and 7 bases from J, the junction kept 6 bases outside the gene matches. This CDR3 region has 14 residues. In germline, CDR1 is ENHRY, CDR2 SYGVKD. CDR3 DNA: TGTGCCATCAGAAGCGGGGGGGCAGAGAATGAGCAGTTCTTC. Protein: CAIRSGGAENEQFF.

The chain recombines TRBV5-6 with TRBJ2-4; perhaps TRBD2 as D (6 bases). The CDR3 is 12 residues long. The V end was cut by 0 bases, the J end by 13 bases, with 11 bases between. Germline-derived CDR1 and CDR2 are SGHDT and YYEEEE. CDR3 loop: CASSLEGGLQYF. Here the CDR3 DNA reads TGTGCCAGCAGCTTGGAAGGAGGGCTCCAGTACTTC.

This chain uses TRBV15 with TRBJ1-5, with 8 positions matching TRBD1. CDR1 is LNHNV and CDR2 is YYDKDF in the germline V gene (reference sequence). V shed 0 bases and J 3 bases; nucleotides not matched to a gene: 7. The CDR3 is made up of 17 amino acids. Here the CDR3 reads CATSRDRAGGFNQPQHF. The CDR3 region has the DNA TGTGCCACCAGCAGAGATCGGGCAGGGGGCTTCAATCAGCCCCAGCATTTT.

The rearrangement links TRBV6-5 to TRBJ1-1; D gene unclear. This CDR3 has 15 amino acids. Between the trimmed V and J ends, which lost 6 bases and 0 bases, there was a span of 14 bases. Germline V gives CDR1 MNHEY, CDR2 SVGAGI. The CDR3 coding sequence is TGTGCCAGCAGCCGAGCCCGAGGGATGAACACTGAAGCTTTCTTT. It yields the protein CASSRARGMNTEAFF.

The rearrangement joins TRBV15 to TRBJ1-1; D possibly corresponds to TRBD1 (5 bases). V dropped 3 bases and J dropped 1 base, with 15 bases sitting between them. Germline CDR1 and CDR2: LNHNV and YYDKDF (reference sequence). The CDR3 runs to 16 residues. DNA for the CDR3: TGTGCCACCAGCAGCGGACGGGGGGATCGGAACACTGAAGCTTTCTTT. Translating gives CATSSGRGDRNTEAFF. Full variable domain (rest looked up from reference TRBV15 and TRBJ1-1): DAMVIQNPRYQVTQFGKPVTLSCSQTLNHNVMYWYQQKSSQAPKLLFHYYDKDFNNEADTPDNFQSRRPNTSFCFLDIRSPGLGDTAMYLCATSSGRGDRNTEAFFGQGTRLTVV.

The CDR3 region has the DNA TGTGCCAGCAGTTTAGAACCGGGCACAGATACGCAGTATTTT. It yields the protein CASSLEPGTDTQYF. V is TRBV27 and J is TRBJ2-3; D not resolved. The CDR3 extends over 14 amino acids. Germline CDR1 and CDR2: MNHEY and SMNVEV (reference sequence). V was shortened by 2 bases and J by 1 base, with 7 bases between the two germline ends.

This clone was observed once. V usage is TRBV29-1 and J usage is TRBJ2-5; 9 bases fit TRBD1. Germline V CDR1 and CDR2: SQVTM, ANQGSEA. With 5 bases clipped from V and 5 bases from J, the junction kept 6 bases outside the gene matches. CDR3 length equals 13 residues. The CDR3 coding sequence is TGCAGCGTTACCGGGACAGGGAGCGAGACCCAGTACTTC. Translated: CSVTGTGSETQYF.

The chain carries TRBV19 and TRBJ1-2, with TRBD1 matching 7 bases. Looked up from germline, CDR1 is LNHDA and CDR2 is SQIVND (reference sequence). Trimming took 3 bases from V and 1 from J; bases not matched to a gene: 5. The CDR3 covers 15 residues. The CDR3 sequence is CASSITGAINYGYTF. The CDR3, as DNA: TGTGCCAGTAGTATCACAGGGGCGATTAACTATGGCTACACCTTC.

The CDR3 reads CASSLVGTGVQLEQYF. The CDR3, as DNA: TGCGCCAGCAGCTTGGTAGGCACAGGGGTTCAGCTCGAGCAGTACTTC. The chain recombines TRBV5-1 with TRBJ2-7; TRBD1 matches at 7 bases. Losses at the gene ends were 0 bases for V and 6 bases for J; bases not matched to a gene: 12. Per the germline V gene, CDR1 is SGHRS and CDR2 is YFSETQ. This CDR3 comprises 16 residues. Full variable domain (remainder filled in from reference TRBV5-1 and TRBJ2-7): KAGVTQTPRYLIKTRGQQVTLSCSPISGHRSVSWYQQTPGQGLQFLFEYFSETQRNKGNFPGRFSGRQFSNSRSEMNVSTLELGDSALYLCASSLVGTGVQLEQYFGPGTRLTVT.

This chain uses TRBV5-1 with TRBJ1-2; D gene uncertain. The CDR3 runs to 12 residues. Between the trimmed V and J ends, which lost 2 bases and 6 bases, there was a span of 8 bases. Looked up from germline, CDR1 is SGHRS and CDR2 is YFSETQ. For the CDR3, the DNA is TGCGCCAGCAGCTTCGGGGTCCATGGCTACACCTTC. It specifies CASSFGVHGYTF.

This chain uses TRBV7-8 with TRBJ1-1; 9 bases match TRBD1. Trimming cost V 3 bases and J 5 bases; bases outside gene matches: 7. The CDR3 runs 15 residues. Germline V gene data show CDR1 as SGHVS and CDR2 as FQNEAQ. The CDR3 bases are TGTGCCAGCAGCTTCGACAGGGGGGAAAGAACTGAAGCTTTCTTT. It encodes CASSFDRGERTEAFF.

V and J are TRBV10-3 and TRBJ1-1, with D perhaps TRBD1 (5 bases). CDR1 ENHRY and CDR2 SYGVKD come from the germline V gene. The CDR3 consists of 13 residues. V dropped 5 bases and J dropped 5 bases, with 12 bases sitting between them. The CDR3 nucleotides are TGTGCCATCAGTCGGGGGGGGGTTACTGAAGCTTTCTTT. It codes for CAISRGGVTEAFF.